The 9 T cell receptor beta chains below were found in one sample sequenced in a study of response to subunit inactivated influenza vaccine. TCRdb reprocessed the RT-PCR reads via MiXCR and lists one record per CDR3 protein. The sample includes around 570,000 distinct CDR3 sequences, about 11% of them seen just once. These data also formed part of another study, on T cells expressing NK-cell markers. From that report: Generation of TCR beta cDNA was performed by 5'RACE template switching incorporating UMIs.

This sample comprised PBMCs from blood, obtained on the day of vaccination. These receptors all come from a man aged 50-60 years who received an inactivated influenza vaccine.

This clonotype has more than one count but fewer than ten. The CDR3: CASSSDRGPQYF. As DNA, the CDR3 is TGTGCCAGCAGCTCGGACAGGGGACCCCAGTACTTC. The chain links TRBV7-9 to TRBJ2-5; 9 bases are shared with TRBD1. Germline lookup yields CDR1 SEHNR and CDR2 FQNEAQ (reference sequence). V was pared by 4 bases and J by 9 bases, with 3 bases of the junction left unmatched. This CDR3 is built from 12 residues.

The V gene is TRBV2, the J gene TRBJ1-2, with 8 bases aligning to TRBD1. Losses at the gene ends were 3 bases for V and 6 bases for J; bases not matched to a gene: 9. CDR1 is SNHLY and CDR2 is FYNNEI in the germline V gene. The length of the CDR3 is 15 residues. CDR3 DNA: TGTGCCAGCAGTGAGAGGCAGGGGGCGATCGATGGCTACACCTTC. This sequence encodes CASSERQGAIDGYTF.

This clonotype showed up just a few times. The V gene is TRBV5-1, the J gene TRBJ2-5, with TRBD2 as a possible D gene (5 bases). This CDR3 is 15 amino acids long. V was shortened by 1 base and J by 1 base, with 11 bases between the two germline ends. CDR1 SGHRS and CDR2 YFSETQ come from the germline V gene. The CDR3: CASSLQLASQETQYF. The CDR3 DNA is TGCGCCAGCAGCTTGCAGCTAGCTAGCCAAGAGACCCAGTACTTC.

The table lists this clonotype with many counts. The CDR3 nucleotides are TGTGCCAGCAGTTACTCCGTGGCTACTAATGAAAAACTGTTTTTT. This sequence encodes CASSYSVATNEKLFF. The chain carries TRBV6-5 and TRBJ1-4; D unresolved. In germline, CDR1 is MNHEY, CDR2 SVGAGI. V was pared by 0 bases and J by 2 bases, with 7 bases between. The CDR3 has 15 residues.

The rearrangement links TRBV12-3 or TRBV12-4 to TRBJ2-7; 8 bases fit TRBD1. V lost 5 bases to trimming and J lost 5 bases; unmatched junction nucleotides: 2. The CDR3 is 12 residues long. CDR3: CASSRDRHEQYF. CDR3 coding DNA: TGTGCCAGCAGTAGGGACAGGCACGAGCAGTACTTC.

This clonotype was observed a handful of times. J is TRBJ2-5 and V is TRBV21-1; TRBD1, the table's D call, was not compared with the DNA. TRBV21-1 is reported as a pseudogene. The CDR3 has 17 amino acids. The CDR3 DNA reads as TGTGCCAGCAGCAGAAAGGGACAGGGGGCGCCTGTTGAGACCCAGTACTTC. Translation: CASSRKGQGAPVETQYF.

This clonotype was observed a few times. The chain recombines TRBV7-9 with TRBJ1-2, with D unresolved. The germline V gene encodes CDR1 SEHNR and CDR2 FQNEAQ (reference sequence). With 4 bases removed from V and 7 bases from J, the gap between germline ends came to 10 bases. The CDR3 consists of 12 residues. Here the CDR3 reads CASSSVPSGYTF. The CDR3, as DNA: TGTGCCAGCAGCTCGGTTCCGAGTGGCTACACCTTC.

This CDR3 reads CASSQDPGRGRAYEQYF. In DNA form, the CDR3 reads TGTGCCAGCAGCCAAGATCCGGGCAGGGGGCGAGCCTACGAGCAGTACTTC. The chain uses TRBV14 and TRBJ2-7; 8 bases align to TRBD1. This CDR3 region has 17 residues. V lost 0 bases and J lost 2; bases outside the gene matches: 9. The germline V gene has CDR1 SGHDN and CDR2 FVKESK.

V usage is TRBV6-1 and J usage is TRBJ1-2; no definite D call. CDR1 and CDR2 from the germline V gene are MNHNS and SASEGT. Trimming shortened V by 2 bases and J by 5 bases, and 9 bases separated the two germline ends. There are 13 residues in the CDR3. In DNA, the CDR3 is TGTGCCAGCAGTGAACTTTCCCTTTATGGCTACACCTTC. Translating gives CASSELSLYGYTF.